Presented here are 17 T cell receptor beta chains from one specimen sequenced in a study of spatial heterogeneity in lung cancer. Time point specified: sample taken at primary tumor resection. The authors sequenced whole RNA from tumor, nontumor lung or frozen PBMC without sorting. TCRdb re-analysed the 5' RACE reads in MiXCR, keeping a single row per CDR3 protein. This sample has 9,500 to 15,000 distinct CDR3 sequences, with 6.2% found just once. The sample in question was normal lung tissue next to the tumor, obtained at surgery. All receptors come from a male donor with early-stage non-small cell lung cancer.

The table lists this clonotype with a few counts. The junction departs from germline at one end; a sequencing error may be responsible. A library made for alpha chains picked up this beta chain off target, so its size means little. This chain links TRBV6-5 with TRBJ2-3, with D possibly called TRBD1 or TRBD2 (5 bases each). This CDR3 has 19 amino acids. Germline CDR1 MNHEY, CDR2 SVGAGI. For the CDR3, the DNA is TGTGCCGGCAGTTACTCGAGGGGACCCGAGGAGGTCAGCACAGATACGCAGTATTTT. Translation gives CAGSYSRGPEEVSTDTQYF.

This clonotype was seen a few times. This beta chain is an unintended read in a library built for alpha chains; its size means little. This sequence joins TRBV11-1 and TRBJ2-1; D remains ambiguous. The ends were cut back, 3 bases at V and 4 bases at J, with 10 bases in the middle. CDR3 size: 14 residues. The V gene's germline CDR1 is SGHAT and CDR2 FQDESV (reference sequence). The CDR3 protein is CASSFGGLYNEQFF. Written as DNA, the CDR3 is TGTGCCAGCAGCTTTGGCGGCCTATACAATGAGCAGTTCTTC.

Judged by abundance, this clonotype is medium-sized. Since the library was made to target alpha chains, this beta chain is a stray read and its abundance is not meaningful. The rearrangement joins TRBV5-1 to TRBJ2-2; tentative D call: TRBD2 (5 bases). This CDR3 region has 16 residues. Germline CDR1 reads SGHRS; CDR2 reads YFSETQ. Trimming removed 4 bases from V and 0 bases from J, with 13 bases in between. CDR3 sequence reads: CASSLSRVANTGELFF. In DNA, the CDR3 is TGCGCCAGCAGCCTGTCGCGGGTAGCGAACACCGGGGAGCTGTTTTTT. Filled out from reference TRBV5-1 and TRBJ2-2, the complete variable domain reads KAGVTQTPRYLIKTRGQQVTLSCSPISGHRSVSWYQQTPGQGLQFLFEYFSETQRNKGNFPGRFSGRQFSNSRSEMNVSTLELGDSALYLCASSLSRVANTGELFFGEGSRLTVL.

There are many counts of this clonotype. This beta chain lies outside the target of a library built for alpha chains; its clone size means little. The gene calls are TRBV20-1 and TRBJ2-1, with 11 bases fitting TRBD2. The CDR3 contains 14 residues. From germline, CDR1 is DFQATT and CDR2 SNEGSKA (reference sequence). Trimming removed 3 bases from V and 4 bases from J; junction bases left unmatched: 2. The CDR3 loop reads CSARGTSGYNEQFF. The DNA of the CDR3 is TGCAGTGCTAGGGGGACTAGCGGTTACAATGAGCAGTTCTTC.

This clonotype was detected only a few times. This beta chain lies outside the target of a library built for alpha chains; its clone size means little. This chain links TRBV9 with TRBJ2-7; D is unresolved. The CDR3 spans 13 residues. The V end was cut by 0 bases, the J end by 2 bases, with 6 bases between. Per the germline V gene, CDR1 is SGDLS and CDR2 is YYNGEE. CDR3 protein: CASSVGATYEQYF. CDR3 bases: TGTGCCAGCAGCGTAGGCGCGACCTACGAGCAGTACTTC. Together with reference TRBV9 and TRBJ2-7, the CDR3 gives the full variable domain: DSGVTQTPKHLITATGQRVTLRCSPRSGDLSVYWYQQSLDQGLQFLIQYYNGEERAKGNILERFSAQQFPDLHSELNLSSLELGDSALYFCASSVGATYEQYFGPGTRLTVT.

This clonotype was seen ten or more times. Since the library was made to target alpha chains, this beta chain is a stray read and its abundance is not meaningful. The chain has TRBV6-2 or TRBV6-3 and TRBJ2-7; D uncertain. Trimming left V 1 base short and J 5 bases short, with 3 bases between. The CDR3 has 11 amino acids. Germline CDR1 reads MNHEY; CDR2 reads SVGEGT. CDR3 DNA sequence: TGTGCCAGCAGTTACTGGGACGAGCAGTACTTC. Residues: CASSYWDEQYF.

By its share, this clonotype is medium-sized. Found in a library prepared for alpha chains, this beta chain is an off-target read, and its abundance has little meaning. The chain employs TRBV30 and TRBJ1-5, with D unresolved. Looked up from germline, CDR1 is GTSNPN and CDR2 is SVGIG (reference sequence). The V and J ends lost 0 bases and 4 bases respectively, with 13 bases between them. This CDR3 is built from 15 residues. The CDR3 protein is CAWSVTSGKNQPQHF. Written as DNA, the CDR3 is TGTGCCTGGAGTGTAACGTCTGGAAAGAATCAGCCCCAGCATTTT.

By share, this clonotype ranks as medium-sized. Because this beta chain is a stray read in a library intended to capture alpha chains, its abundance should not be given much weight. The chain couples TRBV4-2 to TRBJ1-4; D is undetermined. V lost 0 bases, J lost 4 bases, and 9 bases lay in between. The CDR3 contains 15 residues. Germline CDR1 and CDR2: LGHNA and YNFKEQ. DNA of the CDR3: TGTGCCAGCAGCCAAGAACACGTTTTTAATGAAAAACTGTTTTTT. It translates to CASSQEHVFNEKLFF.

This clonotype is classed as medium-sized. This beta chain is off target for a library built for alpha chains, so its abundance means little. CDR3 protein: CASSGTAGQGEAFF. In DNA form, the CDR3 reads TGTGCCAGCAGTGGCACGGCGGGACAGGGCGAAGCTTTCTTT. V usage is TRBV2 and J usage is TRBJ1-1; 9 nucleotides align to TRBD1. The CDR3 is 14 amino acids. CDR1 is SNHLY and CDR2 is FYNNEI in the germline V gene. V lost 4 bases and J lost 8; bases outside the gene matches: 8. The complete variable domain, with remaining parts taken from reference TRBV2 and TRBJ1-1, reads EPEVTQTPSHQVTQMGQEVILRCVPISNHLYFYWYRQILGQKVEFLVSFYNNEISEKSEIFDDQFSVERPDGSNFTLKIRSTKLEDSAMYFCASSGTAGQGEAFFGQGTRLTVV.

This clonotype was observed many times. A library prepared for alpha chains yielded this beta chain as an off-target read; its size is of little meaning. The CDR3 bases are TGTGCCAGCAGTTACGCGGGACAGGGGATGTACAATGAGCAGTTCTTC. This translates into CASSYAGQGMYNEQFF. The rearrangement links TRBV6-6 to TRBJ2-1; TRBD1 aligns across 10 bases. V was pared by 2 bases and J by 4 bases, with 5 bases of the junction left unmatched. The CDR3 is 16 amino acids. Germline V gives CDR1 MNHNY, CDR2 SVGAGI (reference sequence).

This clonotype was seen only a few times. This beta chain came through as a stray read in a library set up for alpha chains, and its size says little. J is TRBJ2-3 and V is TRBV27; TRBD1 aligns across 7 bases. There are 16 residues in the CDR3. Germline lookup yields CDR1 MNHEY and CDR2 SMNVEV (reference sequence). V trimming: 8 bases; J trimming: 2 bases; junction bases outside the gene matches: 13. This CDR3 reads CASRTRATGDTDTQYF. CDR3 nucleotide sequence: TGTGCCAGCCGGACTCGGGCCACAGGGGACACAGATACGCAGTATTTT.

This clonotype appeared many times. Since the library was made to target alpha chains, this beta chain is a stray read and its abundance is not meaningful. The V and J genes are TRBV14 and TRBJ2-1; no reliable D call. Looked up from germline, CDR1 is SGHDN and CDR2 is FVKESK. The CDR3 runs to 16 residues. Trimming left V 0 bases short and J 0 bases short, with 9 bases between. The CDR3 region is CASSQDLPSSYNEQFF. In nucleotides, the CDR3 is TGTGCCAGCAGCCAAGACCTGCCAAGCTCCTACAATGAGCAGTTCTTC.

Turning to this clonotype: This beta chain is a stray read from a library made for alpha chains; its abundance is not meaningful. V usage is TRBV29-1 and J usage is TRBJ2-7; D remains ambiguous. V was trimmed by 4 bases and J by 3 bases, leaving 7 bases between them. The CDR3 contains 11 residues. Germline assignment: CDR1 SQVTM and CDR2 ANQGSEA. The chain's CDR3 is CSVGNGYEQYF. Here the CDR3 DNA reads TGCAGCGTTGGGAACGGCTACGAGCAGTACTTC.

This clonotype has just a few counts. Little can be read into the size of this beta chain, an off-target read in a library designed for alpha chains. The J gene is TRBJ2-1, the V gene TRBV27; 8 bases align to TRBD1. Germline lookup yields CDR1 MNHEY and CDR2 SMNVEV (reference sequence). This CDR3 has 13 amino acids. Losses at the gene ends were 7 bases for V and 8 bases for J; bases not matched to a gene: 7. Written as DNA, the CDR3 is TGTGCCAGCACTAGAAACAGGGGGGATGAGCAGTTCTTC. Protein: CASTRNRGDEQFF.

To note about this clonotype: This beta chain lies outside the target of a library built for alpha chains; its clone size means little. The J gene is TRBJ2-7, the V gene TRBV27, with a possible D match to TRBD2 (6 bases). Germline CDR1 is MNHEY and CDR2 is SMNVEV (reference sequence). Trimming removed 5 bases at V and 0 bases at J, with 11 bases between. This CDR3 has 14 amino acids. The CDR3 sequence is CASSPTRVSYEQYF. The CDR3 DNA is TGTGCCAGCAGTCCGACTAGGGTCTCCTACGAGCAGTACTTC.

This clonotype is medium-sized within its sample. This beta chain is off target for a library built for alpha chains, so its abundance means little. The rearrangement uses TRBV20-1 and TRBJ1-4, with TRBD1 as a possible D gene (5 bases). Germline CDR1 and CDR2: DFQATT and SNEGSKA (reference sequence). The CDR3 is 12 residues long. With 7 bases removed from V and 8 bases from J, the gap between germline ends came to 14 bases. CDR3 loop: CSGAGDQEKLFF. The CDR3, as DNA: TGCAGTGGGGCGGGGGATCAGGAAAAACTGTTTTTT.

In this sample, this clonotype turned up a few times. This beta chain is a stray read from a library made for alpha chains; its abundance is not meaningful. The rearrangement uses TRBV28 and TRBJ2-2, with 7 bases identical to TRBD2. V was clipped by 6 bases and J by 6 bases; unmatched bases: 7. The germline gives CDR1 MDHEN, CDR2 SYDVKM. The CDR3 contains 14 residues. The DNA for the CDR3 is TGTGCCAGCAGCAGGGTACGGGAGGCCGGGGAGCTGTTTTTT. It specifies CASSRVREAGELFF.